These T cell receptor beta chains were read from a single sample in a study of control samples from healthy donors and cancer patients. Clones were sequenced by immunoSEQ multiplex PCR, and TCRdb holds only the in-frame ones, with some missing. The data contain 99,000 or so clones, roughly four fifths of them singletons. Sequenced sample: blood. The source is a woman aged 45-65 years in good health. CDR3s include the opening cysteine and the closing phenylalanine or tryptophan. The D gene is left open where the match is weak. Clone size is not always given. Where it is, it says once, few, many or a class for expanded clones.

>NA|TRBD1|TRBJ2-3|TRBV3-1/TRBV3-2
CASSQGTGGTDTQYF
TGTGCCAGCAGCCAAGGGACAGGGGGCACAGATACGCAGTATTTT
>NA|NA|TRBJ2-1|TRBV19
CASSIEGADYNEQFF
TGTGCCAGTAGTATAGAAGGTGCAGACTACAATGAGCAGTTCTTC
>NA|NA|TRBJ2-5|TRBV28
CASSLNGGVTQYF
TGTGCCAGCAGTTTAAACGGGGGCGTGACCCAGTACTTC
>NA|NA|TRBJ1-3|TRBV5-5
CASSFKQGSGNTIYF
TGTGCCAGCAGCTTTAAACAGGGTTCTGGAAACACCATATATTTT
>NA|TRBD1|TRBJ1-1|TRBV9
CASEPGQGDTEAFF
TGTGCCAGCGAGCCGGGACAGGGGGACACTGAAGCTTTCTTT
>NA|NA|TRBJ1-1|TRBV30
CAWSVSNTEAFF
TGTGCCTGGAGTGTGAGTAACACTGAAGCTTTCTTT
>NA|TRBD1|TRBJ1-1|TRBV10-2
CASSTDREKTEAFF
TGCGCCAGCAGCACTGACAGGGAAAAAACTGAAGCTTTCTTT
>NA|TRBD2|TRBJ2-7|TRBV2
CASRGGLAGVNEQYF
TGTGCCAGCAGGGGGGGACTAGCGGGAGTGAACGAGCAGTACTTC
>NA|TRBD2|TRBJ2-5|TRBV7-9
CASRGTSGRSETQYF
TGTGCCAGCAGGGGAACTAGCGGGAGATCAGAGACCCAGTACTTC
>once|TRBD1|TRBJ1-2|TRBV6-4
CASSDLTGDGYTF
TGTGCCAGCAGTGACTTGACAGGGGATGGCTACACCTTC
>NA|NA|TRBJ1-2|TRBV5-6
CASSLDRAHTF
TGTGCCAGCAGCTTGGACAGGGCGCACACCTTC
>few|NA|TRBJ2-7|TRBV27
CASSLSIGVAYEQYF
TGTGCCAGCAGTTTATCAATAGGGGTGGCCTACGAGCAGTACTTC
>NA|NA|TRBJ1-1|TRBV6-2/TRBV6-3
CASSLSTELDTEAFF
TGTGCCAGCAGCCTTAGTACAGAATTGGACACTGAAGCTTTCTTT
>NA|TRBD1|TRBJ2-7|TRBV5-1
CASSLRPGQGTYEQYF
TGCGCCAGCAGCTTACGCCCGGGACAGGGGACCTACGAGCAGTACTTC
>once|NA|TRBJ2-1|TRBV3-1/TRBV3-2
CASSQDRLHNEQFF
TGTGCCAGCAGCCAAGACCGGCTCCACAATGAGCAGTTCTTC
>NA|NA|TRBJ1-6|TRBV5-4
CASSLAQVNSPLHF
TGTGCCAGCAGCTTGGCCCAGGTTAATTCACCCCTCCACTTT
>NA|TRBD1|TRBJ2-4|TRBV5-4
CASSGGQEHKNIQYF
TGTGCCAGCAGCGGGGGACAGGAGCACAAAAACATTCAGTACTTC
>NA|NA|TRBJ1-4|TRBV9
CASSVGPDSGNEKLFF
TGTGCCAGCAGCGTAGGTCCTGATTCGGGTAATGAAAAACTGTTTTTT
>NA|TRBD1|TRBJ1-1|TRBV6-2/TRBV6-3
CASSPTGTGYTEAFF
TGTGCCAGCAGCCCAACCGGGACAGGGTACACTGAAGCTTTCTTT
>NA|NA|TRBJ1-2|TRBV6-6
CASSPGQFGYTF
TGTGCCAGCAGTCCCGGACAGTTCGGCTACACCTTC
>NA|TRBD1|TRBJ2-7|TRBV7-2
CADDDRGYEQYF
TGTGCCGATGATGACAGGGGCTACGAGCAGTACTTC
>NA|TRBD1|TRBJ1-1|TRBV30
CAWSKTGAKNTEAFF
TGTGCCTGGAGTAAGACAGGGGCTAAGAACACTGAAGCTTTCTTT
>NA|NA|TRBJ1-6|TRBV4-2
CASSHLGSNSPLHF
TGTGCCAGCAGTCACTTGGGGTCCAATTCACCCCTCCACTTT
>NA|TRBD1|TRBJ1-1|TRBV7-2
CASSRTSTGLTEAFF
TGTGCCAGCAGCCGTACTTCGACAGGGCTCACTGAAGCTTTCTTT
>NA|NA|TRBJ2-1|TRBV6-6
CSTTRGTGNEQFF
TGTTCCACCACCAGGGGCACTGGCAATGAGCAGTTCTTC
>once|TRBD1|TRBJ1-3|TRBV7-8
CASSSTGRGNTIYF
TGTGCCAGCAGCTCGACAGGGCGGGGAAACACCATATATTTT
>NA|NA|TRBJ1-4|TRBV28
CASSLSSTNEKLFF
TGTGCCAGCAGTTTATCTTCAACTAATGAAAAACTGTTTTTT
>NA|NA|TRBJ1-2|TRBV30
CAYSQRGGYGYTF
TGTGCCTACAGTCAACGAGGGGGTTATGGCTACACCTTC
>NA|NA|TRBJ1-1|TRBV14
CASSDPRGTEAFF
TGTGCCAGCAGCGATCCCCGGGGCACTGAAGCTTTCTTT
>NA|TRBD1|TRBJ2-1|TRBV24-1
CATSDRTGADEQFF
TGTGCCACCAGTGATAGGACAGGGGCCGATGAGCAGTTCTTC
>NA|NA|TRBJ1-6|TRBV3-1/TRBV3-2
CASSQFSQVPPLHF
TGTGCCAGCAGCCAATTTTCACAGGTTCCACCCCTCCACTTT
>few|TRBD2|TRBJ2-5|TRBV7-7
CASSLTSEMMTQYF
TGTGCTAGCAGCTTAACTAGCGAAATGATGACCCAGTACTTC
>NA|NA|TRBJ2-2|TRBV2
CASKGYGELFF
TGTGCCAGCAAGGGGTACGGGGAGCTGTTTTTT
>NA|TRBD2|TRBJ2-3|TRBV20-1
CSASFTAGVIDTQYF
TGCAGTGCTAGTTTCACAGCGGGGGTCATAGATACGCAGTATTTT
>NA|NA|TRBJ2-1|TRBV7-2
CASSIWTASNEQFF
TGTGCCAGCAGCATCTGGACAGCCAGTAATGAGCAGTTCTTC
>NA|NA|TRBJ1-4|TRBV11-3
CASSLESVGKLFF
TGTGCCAGCAGCTTAGAATCCGTGGGGAAACTGTTTTTT
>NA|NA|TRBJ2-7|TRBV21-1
CASSKNGRVSYEQYF
TGTGCCAGCAGCAAAAACGGGAGGGTTTCCTACGAGCAGTACTTC
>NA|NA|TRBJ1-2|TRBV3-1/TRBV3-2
CASSRGRDINYGYTF
TGTGCCAGCAGCCGAGGCAGGGACATTAACTATGGCTACACCTTC
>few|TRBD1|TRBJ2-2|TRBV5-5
CASSRINTDRVVAGELFF
TGTGCCAGCAGCCGCATCAACACTGACAGGGTCGTTGCCGGGGAGCTGTTTTTT
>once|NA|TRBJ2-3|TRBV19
CASSVQGTDTQYF
TGTGCCAGTAGTGTGCAGGGCACAGATACGCAGTATTTT